The entry that follows covers one T cell receptor beta chain sequence. This sample stems from a study of blood T cell repertoires in COVID-19. Overall study: The United States, Italy and Spain supplied acute and convalescent COVID-19 samples. Sources were T cells, B-cell-depleted T cells, or PBMCs; the material itself was cDNA or gDNA.

Seattle researchers signed up patients amid active infection and tracked them longitudinally. The V gene's germline CDR1 is MNHEY and CDR2 SVGEGT. Trimming shortened V by 5 bases and J by 2 bases, and 15 bases separated the two germline ends. This CDR3 contains 15 residues. Study processing details: How many nucleated cells were present was estimated from reference gene primer amplification. Assay used: immunoSEQ multiplex PCR; TCRdb lists only in-frame clones, some missing. The V and J calls and clone size are taken from that table; D and trimming were inferred from the DNA. The sample records 300,000 to 450,000 clones, more than 75% being singletons.

The chain combines TRBV6-2 or TRBV6-3 with TRBJ1-1, with D possibly matching TRBD1 (6 bases). The sequence was obtained from a woman aged 55-75 years with COVID-19, enrolled during active disease. Material for sequencing was peripheral blood. In nucleotides, the CDR3 is TGTGCCAGCAGTAGCATCACAGGGTCAAACACTGAAGCTTTCTTT. Amino acids: CASSSITGSNTEAFF.